This T cell receptor (beta chain) emerged from a study of cytomegalovirus exposure and HLA in healthy donors. General observations from the study: Some V segments (TRBV6-2 and TRBV6-3 among them) were excluded as indistinguishable. Presence/absence results assume similar sequencing depth per donor, which may not hold.

The PCR used 60 Vbeta and 13 Jbeta primers. Here immunoSEQ multiplex PCR was the method, and the copy in TCRdb shows in-frame clones only, minus some. This table has some 150,000 clones, 80% to 90% appearing once. The donors, nominally healthy at sampling, likely had unrecorded immune exposures. The CDR3 covers 17 residues. V lost 10 bases, J lost 1 base, and 25 bases lay in between. Germline V gene lookup returns CDR1 SNHLY and CDR2 FYNNEI. This clone came up a few times. Its antigen is undetermined. The gene calls are TRBV2 and TRBJ1-1, with a tentative D call TRBD1 (6 bases). The source is a boy aged 2-15 years in good health and CMV-seronegative. Source material: PBMCs. CDR3 region: CATQWVTGTPTNTEAFF. In nucleotides, the CDR3 is TGTGCCACCCAGTGGGTAACAGGGACCCCAACGAACACTGAAGCTTTCTTT.